The subject of this entry is one T cell receptor beta chain. The antigen is unknown. The CDR3 spans 15 residues. Germline loops: CDR1 LNHDA, CDR2 SQIVND (reference sequence). UMI-labeled TRB cDNA libraries were prepared by 5' RACE. TCRdb reprocessed the 5' RACE reads and stores each CDR3 protein as one record, lacking DNA. Found here are tens of thousands of distinct CDR3 sequences; the top ten clones hold roughly a tenth. The data were taken from a study of CXCR3-negative and CXCR3-positive naive CD8 T cells. Study observations and caveats: The study found comparably high diversity in both naive subsets and much lower diversity in memory CD8+ cells.

This sequence was found in a human donor in good health. Some clones in this sample may be carry-over from other donors' samples. V gene TRBV19 combines with J gene TRBJ2-7; TCRdb outputs TRBD1, but without DNA this stays unchecked. Sequencing was done on a sample of memory CD8+ T cells from blood. The CDR3 loop is CASSWGQGFSYEQYF. Full variable domain (outside the CDR3, taken from reference TRBV19 and TRBJ2-7): DGGITQSPKYLFRKEGQNVTLSCEQNLNHDAMYWYRQDPGQGLRLIYYSQIVNDFQKGDIAEGYSVSREKKESFPLTVTSAQKNPTAFYLCASSWGQGFSYEQYFGPGTRLTVT.